Detailed here is one TCR beta chain. Its cognate antigen is unknown. This sample was taken from a study of follicular helper T cells after annual influenza vaccination. Study-wide context: Across the 2013-2014, 2014-2015 and 2015-2016 vaccination seasons, some subjects were resampled.

Study-wide results and caveats: ICOS-CD38- cTfh most often held earlier Day 7 ICOS+CD38+ clones. Undersampling of the much larger non-cTfh compartments could not be excluded for influenza clone enrichment. Change in circulating plasmablasts correlated with ICOS+CD38+ cTfh clonality change.

Repertoires were generated with immunoSEQ multiplex PCR, while TCRdb's copy carries only in-frame clones and drops some. Of approximately 10,000 clones in the sample, 80% to 85% are singletons; the top ten hold approximately 0.9%. The input for sequencing was CXCR5- memory CD4+ T cells sorted from blood, taken 6 weeks after influenza vaccination. The TCR comes from an adult who received the influenza vaccine.

As DNA, the CDR3 is TGTGCCAGCAGACCCACAGGGTTTGGGGCCAACGTCCTGACTTTC. Protein sequence: CASRPTGFGANVLTF. The V and J genes are TRBV6-5 and TRBJ2-6, with D possibly matching TRBD1 (6 bases). The CDR3 has 15 residues. The V end was cut by 6 bases, the J end by 3 bases, with 12 bases between. Germline lookup yields CDR1 MNHEY and CDR2 SVGAGI.